The clone carrying this TCR beta chain was counted at least ten times. These data belong to a study of T-cell reconstitution after alpha-beta-depleted transplantation in children. Unique molecular identifiers were incorporated during preparation of the TCRbeta library. TCRdb reprocessed the PCR reads with MiXCR, giving one entry per CDR3 protein. Of approximately 500,000 distinct CDR3 sequences in the sample, more than 9% were seen once. V was trimmed by 2 bases and J by 5 bases, leaving 10 bases between them. The CDR3 length is 14 residues. This chain uses TRBV12-3 or TRBV12-4 with TRBJ1-5; no clear D gene. Sequenced here: PBMCs, sampled before TCRalphabeta/CD19-depleted stem cell transplant. The sequence derives from a child aged 2-9 years with inherited bone marrow failure, due to receive a stem cell transplant. The CDR3 nucleotides are TGTGCCAGCAGTTTACGGGGTCAGGATCAGCCCCAGCATTTT. Protein: CASSLRGQDQPQHF.